The 17 T cell receptor beta chains reported below all come from one sample, sequenced in a study of regulatory T cells in long-lasting Graves disease. iRepertoire HTBI primers and Arm-PCR of CDR3 regions built TCR beta libraries. Via MiXCR, TCRdb re-called the multiplex PCR reads, giving one row per CDR3 protein. The repertoire consists of 600,000 to 850,000 distinct CDR3 sequences, with 25% to 30% occurring once and the leading ten covering under 55%. Specified time point: persistent/refractory GD, antithyroid drugs over 5 years with positive TRAb. Extracted PBMC RNA gave rise to the TCR library. The specimen was peripheral blood mononuclear cells (PBMCs), collected when the disease was refractory, from a patient treated with antithyroid drugs. The receptors derive from a female donor with Graves disease.

The J gene is TRBJ2-2, the V gene TRBV5-1; the D gene is possibly TRBD1 (6 bases). The CDR3 is made up of 15 amino acids. Trimming removed 4 bases at V and 1 base at J, with 11 bases between. Per the germline V gene, CDR1 is SGHRS and CDR2 is YFSETQ. Here the CDR3 DNA reads TGCGCCAGCAGCACCTCGGGACAGAACACCGGGGAGCTGTTTTTT. This gives the protein CASSTSGQNTGELFF.

Concerning this clonotype: A much larger clone is a single base away; this may be a read error. The chain uses TRBV28 and TRBJ2-5; the D gene is possibly TRBD2 (6 bases). Germline lookup yields CDR1 MDHEN and CDR2 SYDVKM. The CDR3 is 14 amino acids. DNA for the CDR3: TGTGTCAGCAGTTTACCGGGAGACCAAGAGACCCAGTACTTC. It codes for CVSSLPGDQETQYF.

Many counts were recorded for this clonotype. This rearrangement joins TRBV12-3 or TRBV12-4 to TRBJ1-6; D unclear. The CDR3 has 12 residues. V shed 2 bases and J shed 7 bases, with 3 bases lying between them. CDR3 bases: TGTGCCAGCAGTTTACCCAATTCACCCCTCCACTTT. Protein sequence: CASSLPNSPLHF.

This clonotype was found many times. V gene TRBV19 combines with J gene TRBJ1-1, with D maybe TRBD1 (6 bases). Germline CDR1 is LNHDA and CDR2 is SQIVND (reference sequence). The CDR3 totals 13 residues. V lost 9 bases to trimming and J lost 1 base, with 12 bases between them. CDR3 in DNA: TGTGCCAGCAGCATGACAGGGAACACTGAAGCTTTCTTT. Translating gives CASSMTGNTEAFF.

In its sample, this clonotype was seen a few times. V and J are TRBV12-3 or TRBV12-4 and TRBJ2-2; 9 bases are a match to TRBD2. This CDR3 contains 15 residues. V shed 4 bases, J shed 7 bases, and the junction held 7 bases outside the gene matches. CDR3 loop: CASSSTGTSFGELFF. The CDR3 bases are TGTGCCAGCAGTTCCACCGGGACTAGCTTCGGGGAGCTGTTTTTT.

The chain couples TRBV11-1 to TRBJ2-4; possibly TRBD1 or TRBD2 for D (5 bases each). V dropped 6 bases and J dropped 8 bases, with 14 bases sitting between them. There are 13 residues in the CDR3. In germline, CDR1 is SGHAT, CDR2 FQDESV (reference sequence). The CDR3 sequence: CASSSLGTDIQYF. CDR3 DNA sequence: TGTGCCAGCAGTTCACTCGGGACGGACATTCAGTACTTC.

The gene calls are TRBV29-1 and TRBJ1-1, with D possibly being TRBD1 (6 bases). V was cut by 3 bases and J by 1 base, with 21 bases left in between. Germline V gene sequence: CDR1 SQVTM, CDR2 ANQGSEA. This CDR3 region has 17 residues. CDR3 DNA sequence: TGCAGCGTTGATCCCCCTCCGACAGGCGGATCGAACACTGAAGCTTTCTTT. The encoded protein is CSVDPPPTGGSNTEAFF.

V and J are TRBV29-1 and TRBJ2-5; a possible D gene is TRBD2 (7 bases). V was pared by 1 base and J by 4 bases, with 10 bases between. CDR3 size: 13 residues. Per the germline V gene, CDR1 is SQVTM and CDR2 is ANQGSEA. CDR3 coding DNA: TGCAGCGTTGAAGGAGGGGGGGCAGAGACCCAGTACTTC. This gives the protein CSVEGGGAETQYF. Looking up the rest from reference TRBV29-1 and TRBJ2-5 gives the full variable domain: SAVISQKPSRDICQRGTSLTIQCQVDSQVTMMFWYRQQPGQSLTLIATANQGSEATYESGFVIDKFPISRPNLTFSTLTVSNMSPEDSSIYLCSVEGGGAETQYFGPGTRLLVL.

About this clonotype: The junction shows a germline mismatch at one end, possibly a read error. The chain recombines TRBV3-1 with TRBJ1-6; D not resolved. The CDR3 loop spans 12 amino acids. Per germline, CDR1 LGHDT and CDR2 YNNKEL (reference sequence). For the CDR3, the DNA is TGTGCCAGCAACCAAGAAGAATCACCCCTCCACTTT. Translation gives CASNQEESPLHF.

Many counts were recorded for this clonotype. The V and J genes are TRBV28 and TRBJ1-1; D gene unclear. With 3 bases removed from V and 0 bases from J, the gap between germline ends came to 8 bases. The germline V gene encodes CDR1 MDHEN and CDR2 SYDVKM. The CDR3 covers 14 residues. CDR3 residues: CASSLVLMNTEAFF. As DNA, the CDR3 is TGTGCCAGCAGTTTGGTCCTCATGAACACTGAAGCTTTCTTT. Supplemented by reference TRBV28 and TRBJ1-1, the full variable domain reads DVKVTQSSRYLVKRTGEKVFLECVQDMDHENMFWYRQDPGLGLRLIYFSYDVKMKEKGDIPEGYSVSREKKERFSLILESASTNQTSMYLCASSLVLMNTEAFFGQGTRLTVV.

This clonotype occurred many times. This chain links TRBV2 with TRBJ2-7, with 7 bases fitting TRBD1. The J segment lost 7 bases and the V segment lost 4 bases, leaving 7 bases of the junction unmatched. This CDR3 is 13 amino acids long. Per germline, CDR1 SNHLY and CDR2 FYNNEI. The CDR3 DNA reads as TGTGCCAGCAGTGGTTCGTCAGGGGGTGAGCAGTACTTC. As protein: CASSGSSGGEQYF.

This clonotype was seen just once. This chain links TRBV7-9 with TRBJ1-1; 9 positions agree with TRBD1. The junction had 3 bases not matched to a gene; V was cut back by 4 bases and J by 9 bases. Germline CDR1 SEHNR, CDR2 FQNEAQ (reference sequence). This CDR3 contains 12 residues. CDR3 protein: CASSSGTGKAFF. In DNA form, the CDR3 reads TGTGCCAGCAGCTCCGGGACAGGGAAAGCTTTCTTT. Variable domain in full (rest from reference TRBV7-9 and TRBJ1-1): DTGVSQNPRHKITKRGQNVTFRCDPISEHNRLYWYRQTLGQGPEFLTYFQNEAQLEKSRLLSDRFSAERPKGSFSTLEIQRTEQGDSAMYLCASSSGTGKAFFGQGTRLTVV.

This rearrangement joins TRBV14 to TRBJ2-7, with TRBD1 matching over 11 bases. The length of the CDR3 is 15 residues. Trimming removed 4 bases from V and 2 bases from J; junction bases left unmatched: 4. CDR1 is SGHDN, CDR2 FVKESK, per germline. CDR3: CASSRGTGGTYEQYF. DNA of the CDR3: TGTGCCAGCAGCCGAGGGACAGGGGGGACCTACGAGCAGTACTTC.

This clonotype has only a few counts. The rearrangement joins TRBV5-8 to TRBJ1-5, with a weak D call TRBD1 (5 bases). The V end was cut by 2 bases, the J end by 3 bases, with 12 bases between. Germline loops: CDR1 SGHTS, CDR2 YDEGEE. The CDR3 spans 15 residues. The CDR3 bases are TGTGCCAGCAGCTTAGGCGACAGTAACAATCAGCCCCAGCATTTT. Protein product: CASSLGDSNNQPQHF.

This sequence joins TRBV7-2 and TRBJ1-1; the D is unclear. Trimming left V 1 base short and J 5 bases short, with 14 bases between. There are 15 residues in the CDR3. Germline assignment: CDR1 SGHTA and CDR2 FQGNSA. The CDR3 here is CASSLGFGLTTEAFF. In DNA form, the CDR3 reads TGTGCCAGCAGCTTAGGCTTTGGCTTGACGACTGAAGCTTTCTTT.

The chain carries TRBV7-9 and TRBJ2-5, with 9 bases that match TRBD1. This CDR3 comprises 15 residues. The V and J ends lost 5 bases and 2 bases, in that order; junction bases with no gene match: 6. Germline lookup yields CDR1 SEHNR and CDR2 FQNEAQ (reference sequence). CDR3 residues: CASSGRDRVQETQYF. CDR3 bases: TGTGCCAGCAGCGGCCGGGACAGGGTGCAAGAGACCCAGTACTTC.

A remark on this clonotype: Just one base apart from a much larger clone, this may be a read error. The chain is built from TRBV24-1 and TRBJ1-1; TRBD1 is a possible D gene (6 bases). Germline CDR1 and CDR2: KGHDR and SFDVKD. The CDR3 is 13 residues long. Trimming took 7 bases from V and 1 from J, leaving 9 bases between them. The DNA of the CDR3 is TGTGCCACCAGGCCGGGACAGAACACTGAAGCTTTCTTT. Its protein is CATRPGQNTEAFF.